These 21 T cell receptor beta chains share one sample of origin, sequenced in a study of T cell changes during pregnancy in multiple sclerosis. Here immunoSEQ multiplex PCR was the method, and the copy in TCRdb shows in-frame clones only, minus some. Among 65,000 to 95,000 clones listed, about 89% were seen once. Sequences were derived from peripheral blood, sampled before pregnancy. The receptor set was obtained from a female donor with multiple sclerosis, enrolled in a pregnancy study.

This clone showed up just once. The genes are TRBV2 and TRBJ1-2; a weak D match, TRBD1 (5 bases). Looked up from germline, CDR1 is SNHLY and CDR2 is FYNNEI. V lost 2 bases and J lost 4, with 11 bases in between. This CDR3 region has 14 residues. CDR3 in amino acids: CASSERPGPYGYTF. DNA for the CDR3: TGTGCCAGCAGTGAACGTCCAGGGCCCTATGGCTACACCTTC.

The V call is TRBV9, the J call TRBJ2-1; 8 bases agree with TRBD1. CDR3 size: 16 residues. The germline CDR1 and CDR2 sequences are SGDLS and YYNGEE. The V and J ends lost 4 bases and 4 bases, in that order; junction bases with no gene match: 10. The CDR3 nucleotides are TGTGCCAGCAGCCCTATCCGGGACAGGCCTTACAATGAGCAGTTCTTC. It codes for CASSPIRDRPYNEQFF.

The chain links TRBV6-1 to TRBJ2-6; D is uncertain. CDR1 and CDR2 (germline): MNHNS, SASEGT. Between the trimmed V and J ends, which lost 7 bases and 0 bases, there was a span of 10 bases. CDR3 length: 15 residues. CDR3 DNA sequence: TGTGCCAGCATGCCCGGAGTCTCTGGGGCCAACGTCCTGACTTTC. The encoded protein is CASMPGVSGANVLTF.

Only a few counts were recorded for this clone. This sequence joins TRBV30 and TRBJ1-4, with D perhaps matching TRBD1 (6 bases). The germline V and J ends were trimmed by 4 bases and 4 bases, with 13 bases remaining between them. Germline-derived CDR1 and CDR2 are GTSNPN and SVGIG (reference sequence). The CDR3 loop spans 14 amino acids. Here the CDR3 reads CAWTLGAINEKLFF. DNA of the CDR3: TGTGCCTGGACCCTGGGGGCGATTAATGAAAAACTGTTTTTT.

This chain joins TRBV6-4 and TRBJ2-1; 14 positions match TRBD2. This CDR3 has 16 residues. V lost 2 bases and J lost 5; bases outside the gene matches: 2. CDR1 and CDR2 from the germline V gene are MRHNA and SNTAGT. The CDR3, as DNA: TGTGCCAGCAGTGACGGGACTAGCGGGGGAGACAATGAGCAGTTCTTC. Translated: CASSDGTSGGDNEQFF.

The chain uses TRBV11-2 and TRBJ1-3, with 9 bases matching TRBD1. This CDR3 region has 18 residues. Trimming at V came to 4 bases and at J to 5 bases, leaving 15 bases not matched to a gene. Germline values: CDR1 SGHAT, CDR2 FQNNGV. The CDR3 loop is CASSSLFPGQGRRNTIYF. The CDR3 DNA follows: TGTGCCAGCAGCTCACTTTTTCCGGGACAGGGTAGGAGAAACACCATATATTTT. Using reference TRBV11-2 and TRBJ1-3 for the parts outside the CDR3, the full variable domain is EAGVAQSPRYKIIEKRQSVAFWCNPISGHATLYWYQQILGQGPKLLIQFQNNGVVDDSQLPKDRFSAERLKGVDSTLKIQPAKLEDSAVYLCASSSLFPGQGRRNTIYFGEGSWLTVV.

V usage is TRBV2 and J usage is TRBJ1-2; weak D call: TRBD1 (6 bases). The CDR3 runs to 13 residues. Germline-derived CDR1 and CDR2 are SNHLY and FYNNEI. The V gene lost 4 bases and the J gene lost 7 bases, with 13 bases spanning the gap. The chain's CDR3 is CASSGQGRGGYTF. In DNA, the CDR3 is TGTGCCAGCAGTGGCCAGGGGAGGGGTGGCTACACCTTC.

The V and J genes are TRBV5-1 and TRBJ2-5; D is unclear. V was cut by 6 bases and J by 5 bases, with 5 bases left in between. Germline V gene sequence: CDR1 SGHRS, CDR2 YFSETQ. CDR3 length equals 10 residues. The CDR3 DNA follows: TGCGCCAGCACCCGGGAGACCCAGTACTTC. Translated, it gives CASTRETQYF.

V is TRBV18 and J is TRBJ2-1, with a weak D call TRBD1 (6 bases). The CDR3 covers 15 residues. Germline V gene lookup returns CDR1 KGHSH and CDR2 LQKENI. Trimming left V 2 bases short and J 3 bases short, with 11 bases between. CDR3 protein: CASSPSRQVYNEQFF. The CDR3 DNA is TGTGCCAGCTCACCATCGCGACAGGTCTACAATGAGCAGTTCTTC.

This rearrangement joins TRBV9 to TRBJ1-6; D is unresolved. Looked up from germline, CDR1 is SGDLS and CDR2 is YYNGEE. Trimming pared 4 bases from V and 0 bases from J, leaving 17 bases between. This CDR3 is 18 amino acids long. CDR3 DNA sequence: TGTGCCAGCAGCCCATCTTGGGCCGCCGGCTCCTATAATTCACCCCTCCACTTT. It encodes CASSPSWAAGSYNSPLHF.

The V gene is TRBV5-4, the J gene TRBJ2-7; the match to TRBD2 covers 8 bases. Germline V gene sequence: CDR1 SGHNT, CDR2 YYREEE (reference sequence). After removal of 4 bases from V and 4 bases from J, the junction contained 4 bases not matched to a gene. This CDR3 has 13 amino acids. CDR3 DNA: TGTGCCAGCAGCATCGGGGGGGGGTACGAGCAGTACTTC. As protein: CASSIGGGYEQYF. Full variable domain (rest looked up from reference TRBV5-4 and TRBJ2-7): ETGVTQSPTHLIKTRGQQVTLRCSSQSGHNTVSWYQQALGQGPQFIFQYYREEENGRGNFPPRFSGLQFPNYSSELNVNALELDDSALYLCASSIGGGYEQYFGPGTRLTVT.

A few counts support this clone. The chain couples TRBV30 to TRBJ1-5; D remains unclear. The length of the CDR3 is 13 residues. V lost 0 bases, J lost 5 bases, and 8 bases lay in between. Germline CDR1 reads GTSNPN; CDR2 reads SVGIG (reference sequence). The chain's CDR3 is CAWSVNRDQPQHF. The CDR3 coding sequence is TGTGCCTGGAGTGTCAACAGAGATCAGCCCCAGCATTTT.

The chain couples TRBV28 to TRBJ1-1; 9 bases fit TRBD1. The CDR3 extends over 16 amino acids. CDR1 is MDHEN and CDR2 is SYDVKM in the germline V gene. Trimming removed 2 bases from V and 1 base from J; junction bases left unmatched: 5. DNA for the CDR3: TGTGCCAGCAGTTTAAACAGGGGGCGACCGAACACTGAAGCTTTCTTT. It encodes CASSLNRGRPNTEAFF.

This chain links TRBV5-6 with TRBJ1-2, with D possibly TRBD1 on 6 matching bases. The CDR3 consists of 15 residues. Germline CDR1 reads SGHDT; CDR2 reads YYEEEE. Trimming took 4 bases from V and 3 from J, leaving 16 bases between them. The CDR3 DNA follows: TGTGCCAGCAGCCCGACAGGACGGGAAGACTATGGCTACACCTTC. Amino acid sequence: CASSPTGREDYGYTF.

The chain employs TRBV18 and TRBJ1-1; tentative D call: TRBD1 (5 bases). V was trimmed by 2 bases and J by 10 bases, leaving 20 bases between them. Germline V gives CDR1 KGHSH, CDR2 LQKENI. The CDR3 length is 15 residues. As DNA, the CDR3 is TGTGCCAGCTCACCATTGGGCTGGGGGGGGGAAGGAGCTTTCTTT. It is translated as CASSPLGWGGEGAFF.

This chain links TRBV10-2 with TRBJ2-7; 12 bases are shared with TRBD1. The CDR3 length is 16 residues. V shed 3 bases, J shed 6 bases, and the junction held 9 bases outside the gene matches. Germline CDR1 WSHSY, CDR2 SAAADI. CDR3 DNA: TGCGCCAGCAGTGACGTACGGGACAGGGGGCGTCTCGAGCAGTACTTC. Translating gives CASSDVRDRGRLEQYF.

V gene TRBV7-9 combines with J gene TRBJ2-2; 7 bases agree with TRBD1. From germline, CDR1 is SEHNR and CDR2 FQNEAQ (reference sequence). J lost 5 bases, V lost 4 bases, and 10 bases had no gene match. The CDR3 sequence is 16 residues long. In DNA form, the CDR3 reads TGTGCCAGCAGCTCGACTCTCGGACAGGTGACCGGGGAGCTGTTTTTT. Translation gives CASSSTLGQVTGELFF.

The V and J genes are TRBV5-6 and TRBJ1-1, with no clear D. CDR3 length: 15 residues. CDR1 and CDR2 (germline): SGHDT, YYEEEE. The V end lost 3 bases, the J end lost 1 base, and 13 bases lay between the germline ends. In DNA form, the CDR3 reads TGTGCCAGCAGCTCGCTAGTCCCGGGGAACACTGAAGCTTTCTTT. Protein: CASSSLVPGNTEAFF. Complete variable domain (other parts from reference TRBV5-6 and TRBJ1-1): DAGVTQSPTHLIKTRGQQVTLRCSPKSGHDTVSWYQQALGQGPQFIFQYYEEEERQRGNFPDRFSGHQFPNYSSELNVNALLLGDSALYLCASSSLVPGNTEAFFGQGTRLTVV.

This chain links TRBV11-2 with TRBJ2-7; 9 nucleotides agree with TRBD1. J was trimmed by 5 bases and V by 3 bases; bases with no gene match: 8. This CDR3 is built from 15 residues. Germline V lookup: CDR1 SGHAT, CDR2 FQNNGV. The CDR3, as DNA: TGTGCCAGCAGCTTCCCGCCGGGACAGGGAAACGAGCAGTACTTC. Amino acids: CASSFPPGQGNEQYF.

This clone was observed a handful of times. The V gene is TRBV28, the J gene TRBJ1-5; 7 bases map to TRBD1. The CDR3 is 15 residues long. Germline values: CDR1 MDHEN, CDR2 SYDVKM. The ends lost 4 bases at V and 2 bases at J; junction bases unmatched: 5. Here the CDR3 DNA reads TGTGCCAGCAGTTCCCTAACAGGGGGCAATCAGCCCCAGCATTTT. It is translated as CASSSLTGGNQPQHF.

The chain employs TRBV10-3 and TRBJ2-7, with TRBD2 matching over 8 bases. V dropped 1 base and J dropped 0; count of bases not matched to a gene: 8. The CDR3 runs 17 residues. Germline V gives CDR1 ENHRY, CDR2 SYGVKD. CDR3 in amino acids: CAISEFSGTPSSYEQYF. DNA for the CDR3: TGTGCCATCAGTGAGTTTAGCGGGACACCGAGCTCCTACGAGCAGTACTTC.